Shown below are 13 T cell receptor beta chains from a single sample sequenced in a study of blood T cell repertoires in COVID-19. Repertoires were generated with immunoSEQ multiplex PCR, while TCRdb's copy carries only in-frame clones and drops some. The data contain approximately 250,000 clones, around nine tenths of them seen just once; the ten biggest clones take up around 9.6%. Sequenced input: peripheral blood. All receptors derive from a woman between 65 and 79 years old with COVID-19, enrolled during active disease.

The rearrangement joins TRBV5-4 to TRBJ2-3; 15 bases fit TRBD2. Looked up from germline, CDR1 is SGHNT and CDR2 is YYREEE (reference sequence). V lost 2 bases, J lost 4 bases, and 5 bases stayed unmatched. The CDR3 is 17 amino acids. The chain's CDR3 is CASSFRTSGRGPDTQYF. CDR3 in DNA: TGTGCCAGCAGCTTCCGGACTAGCGGGAGGGGCCCAGATACGCAGTATTTT.

This chain connects TRBV5-4 to TRBJ2-7; no clear D gene. The CDR3 contains 15 residues. The ends were cut back, 4 bases at V and 0 bases at J, with 14 bases in the middle. CDR1 SGHNT and CDR2 YYREEE come from the germline V gene (reference sequence). In DNA form, the CDR3 reads TGTGCCAGCAGCCCTCAAGTCTCGAGCTCCTACGAGCAGTACTTC. The encoded protein is CASSPQVSSSYEQYF.

V gene TRBV4-2 combines with J gene TRBJ2-1, with D possibly matching TRBD2 (5 bases). V was trimmed by 0 bases and J by 8 bases, leaving 14 bases between them. This CDR3 spans 15 amino acids. Germline V gives CDR1 LGHNA, CDR2 YNFKEQ. The CDR3 DNA reads as TGTGCCAGCAGCCAAGATCCTGTGGGAGCGGATGAGCAGTTCTTC. Translation: CASSQDPVGADEQFF.

The V call is TRBV5-1, the J call TRBJ2-1, with 9 bases lining up with TRBD2. The CDR3 length is 21 residues. Germline lookup yields CDR1 SGHRS and CDR2 YFSETQ. The junction had 21 bases not matched to a gene; V was cut back by 1 base and J by 4 bases. The CDR3 sequence is CASSLLGGSHRGRAAYNEQFF. In DNA, the CDR3 is TGCGCCAGCAGCTTGTTGGGGGGGAGCCACCGCGGGAGGGCCGCTTACAATGAGCAGTTCTTC.

The sample holds one count of this clone. The chain combines TRBV28 with TRBJ2-2; weak D call: TRBD1 (5 bases). With 6 bases removed from V and 5 bases from J, the gap between germline ends came to 13 bases. Germline CDR1 and CDR2: MDHEN and SYDVKM. This CDR3 comprises 14 residues. This chain's CDR3 is CASRPRQSTGELFF. For the CDR3, the DNA is TGTGCCAGCAGGCCGCGACAGAGTACCGGGGAGCTGTTTTTT.

The rearrangement links TRBV5-6 to TRBJ2-7; 14 bases are a match to TRBD2. Germline CDR1 and CDR2: SGHDT and YYEEEE. V lost 2 bases to trimming and J lost 4 bases; unmatched junction nucleotides: 8. The CDR3 runs 17 residues. As DNA, the CDR3 is TGTGCCAGCAGCTTCTCCGGGACTAGCGGGAGAAGGTACGAGCAGTACTTC. Its protein is CASSFSGTSGRRYEQYF.

The chain combines TRBV3-1 (or the pseudogene TRBV3-2) with TRBJ2-5; the D is unclear. Trimming took 4 bases from V and 5 from J, leaving 8 bases between them. Germline V CDR1 and CDR2: LGHDT, YNNKEL (reference sequence). The CDR3 consists of 12 residues. CDR3 nucleotides: TGTGCCAGCAGCCTACATAAGGAGACCCAGTACTTC. This sequence encodes CASSLHKETQYF.

The rearrangement links TRBV18 to TRBJ2-6; 8 nucleotides line up with TRBD1. The germline gives CDR1 KGHSH, CDR2 LQKENI. Trimming at V came to 2 bases and at J to 1 base, leaving 7 bases not matched to a gene. The CDR3 spans 18 residues. CDR3 DNA: TGTGCCAGCTCACCAAGACAGGGGCGACGTTCTGGGGCCAACGTCCTGACTTTC. It specifies CASSPRQGRRSGANVLTF.

CDR3 sequence reads: CASSGRQEHNEKLFF. The CDR3 DNA follows: TGTGCCAGCAGTGGCCGACAGGAACATAATGAAAAACTGTTTTTT. The chain has TRBV2 and TRBJ1-4, with D perhaps matching TRBD1 (6 bases). Trimming stripped 4 bases from V and 4 bases from J, with 13 bases between. Per the germline V gene, CDR1 is SNHLY and CDR2 is FYNNEI. CDR3 length equals 15 residues.

This chain links TRBV4-2 with TRBJ1-2; no clear D gene. From germline, CDR1 is LGHNA and CDR2 YNFKEQ. V was shortened by 2 bases and J by 1 base, with 8 bases between the two germline ends. The CDR3 spans 14 residues. CDR3 loop: CASSQSDNNYGYTF. CDR3 DNA sequence: TGTGCCAGCAGCCAATCCGACAATAACTATGGCTACACCTTC.

The chain recombines TRBV5-4 with TRBJ2-2, with D perhaps TRBD1 (6 bases). The V gene lost 7 bases and the J gene lost 4 bases, with 17 bases spanning the gap. This CDR3 region has 15 residues. Germline CDR1 reads SGHNT; CDR2 reads YYREEE (reference sequence). The CDR3 DNA follows: TGTGCCAGCGTTCCCCGGGACAACCCCACCGGGGAGCTGTTTTTT. Protein: CASVPRDNPTGELFF.

This CDR3 reads CSVEDPRTGSEQFF. Written as DNA, the CDR3 is TGCAGCGTTGAAGATCCCAGGACAGGGAGTGAACAGTTCTTC. The gene calls are TRBV29-1 and TRBJ2-1; 8 nucleotides line up with TRBD1. The CDR3 is made up of 14 amino acids. The V gene's germline CDR1 is SQVTM and CDR2 ANQGSEA. V lost 0 bases, J lost 13 bases, and 11 bases stayed unmatched.

The chain combines TRBV7-9 with TRBJ2-7; D is perhaps TRBD2 (6 bases). The CDR3 is made up of 14 amino acids. The V end lost 7 bases, the J end lost 1 base, and 14 bases lay between the germline ends. Per the germline V gene, CDR1 is SEHNR and CDR2 is FQNEAQ (reference sequence). This chain's CDR3 is CASTDTGGSYEQYF. The CDR3 DNA reads TGTGCCAGCACCGATACCGGGGGATCCTACGAGCAGTACTTC.